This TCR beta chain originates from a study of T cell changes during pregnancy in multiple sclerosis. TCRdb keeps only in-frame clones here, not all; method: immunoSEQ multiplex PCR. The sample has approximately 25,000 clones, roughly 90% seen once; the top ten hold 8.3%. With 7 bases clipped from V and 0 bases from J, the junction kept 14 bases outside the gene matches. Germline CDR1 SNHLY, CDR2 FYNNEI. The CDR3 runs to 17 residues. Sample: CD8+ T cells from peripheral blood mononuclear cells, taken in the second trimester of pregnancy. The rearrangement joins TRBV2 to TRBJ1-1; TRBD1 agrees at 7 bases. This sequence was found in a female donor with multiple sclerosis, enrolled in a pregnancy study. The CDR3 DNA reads TGTGCCAGCATGGGGGACAGTACGCGACCTATGAACACTGAAGCTTTCTTT. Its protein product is CASMGDSTRPMNTEAFF.